A selection of T cell receptor beta chains follows, all from one sample in a study of PD-L1 blockade in urothelial cancer. Sequencing was performed with immunoSEQ multiplex PCR; in TCRdb, only in-frame clones are kept and a portion is missing. The table includes around 110,000 clones, around 88% detected once. This material consisted of PBMCs, taken around atezolizumab (anti-PD-L1) treatment. The origin of the receptors is a man in his 60s with urothelial cancer. Both conserved end residues are part of each CDR3. Each record gives: V gene, D gene, J gene, clone size, CDR3 protein, CDR3 DNA. A D gene is named only where the DNA matches it firmly. Size is omitted from some rows. Given values are once, few, many or a class for expanded clones.

>TRBV9|TRBD1|TRBJ2-2|.
CASSVSGTANTGELFF
TGTGCCAGCAGCGTCTCGGGGACAGCGAACACCGGGGAGCTGTTTTTT
>TRBV5-4|.|TRBJ1-1|.
CASSYGGGRTEAFF
TGTGCCAGCAGCTACGGGGGGGGCCGCACTGAAGCTTTCTTT
>TRBV5-1|TRBD2|TRBJ2-7|.
CASSLAGLAGDPPVF
TGCGCCAGCAGCTTGGCCGGACTAGCGGGGGACCCACCGGTCTTC
>TRBV2|.|TRBJ2-5|.
CASSQGETQYF
TGTGCCAGCAGTCAGGGGGAGACCCAGTACTTC
>TRBV1|.|TRBJ2-7|.
CTSSQVPGTSRPSYEQYF
TGCACCAGCAGCCAAGTTCCGGGGACTAGCAGACCCTCCTACGAGCAGTACTTC
>TRBV28|TRBD1|TRBJ2-7|.
CASSSTTGTGNEQYF
TGTGCCAGCAGTTCAACCACCGGGACAGGGAACGAGCAGTACTTC
>TRBV29-1|TRBD1|TRBJ1-2|.
CSARQGASNYGYTF
TGCAGCGCACGACAGGGGGCTTCTAACTATGGCTACACCTTC
>TRBV29-1|.|TRBJ2-7|.
CSVQVRHEQYF
TGCAGCGTCCAGGTCAGACACGAGCAGTACTTC
>TRBV28|TRBD1|TRBJ2-7|.
CASSPGTGTGYYEQYF
TGTGCCAGCAGCCCGGGAACCGGGACAGGCTACTACGAGCAGTACTTC
>TRBV5-1|TRBD1|TRBJ1-4|.
CASSARQGAAEEKLFF
TGCGCCAGCAGCGCACGACAGGGGGCGGCGGAGGAAAAACTGTTTTTT
>TRBV6-4|TRBD1|TRBJ2-7|.
CASSPETGSYEQYF
TGTGCCAGCAGCCCCGAGACAGGGAGCTACGAGCAGTACTTC
>TRBV4-2|TRBD1|TRBJ1-5|.
CASSQVRGTGGWQPQHF
TGTGCCAGCAGCCAAGTTCGAGGGACAGGGGGCTGGCAGCCCCAGCATTTT
>TRBV5-6|.|TRBJ1-2|.
CASTLPAEYGYTF
TGTGCCAGCACCCTCCCCGCGGAGTATGGCTACACCTTC
>TRBV19|TRBD1|TRBJ1-1|.
CASSTWTGDTEAFF
TGTGCCAGTAGTACCTGGACAGGGGACACTGAAGCTTTCTTT
>TRBV28|.|TRBJ2-1|.
CATRGAPEQFF
TGTGCCACCAGAGGGGCGCCGGAGCAGTTCTTC
>TRBV5-1|.|TRBJ1-1|.
CASGETENTEAFF
TGCGCCAGCGGAGAAACGGAGAACACTGAAGCTTTCTTT
>TRBV5-8|TRBD2|TRBJ2-7|.
CASSSEAGVPYEQYF
TGTGCCAGCAGCTCGGAAGCGGGGGTTCCCTACGAGCAGTACTTC
>TRBV9|.|TRBJ2-7|.
CASSVDGGSYEQYF
TGTGCCAGCAGCGTAGATGGAGGGAGTTACGAGCAGTACTTC
>TRBV4-2|TRBD2|TRBJ2-3|.
CASSQETGGGPSDTQYF
TGTGCCAGCAGCCAAGAAACTGGCGGGGGGCCTTCAGATACGCAGTATTTT
>TRBV14|.|TRBJ2-7|.
CASSRTQGGEQYF
TGTGCCAGCAGCCGCACTCAGGGGGGCGAGCAGTACTTC
>TRBV7-3|TRBD1|TRBJ2-1|.
CASSRDRGMFDEQFF
TGTGCCAGCAGCCGGGACAGGGGCATGTTCGATGAGCAGTTCTTC
>TRBV5-1|TRBD1|TRBJ1-1|.
CASREGANTEAFF
TGCGCCAGCAGGGAGGGGGCGAACACTGAAGCTTTCTTT
>TRBV11-3|TRBD1|TRBJ1-2|.
CASSSPQLRGQGVYGYTF
TGTGCCAGCAGCTCCCCACAACTCCGAGGACAGGGGGTCTATGGCTACACCTTC
>TRBV28|TRBD2|TRBJ2-3|.
CASTIGGLGSTDTQYF
TGTGCCAGCACCATTGGGGGACTAGGTAGCACAGATACGCAGTATTTT
>TRBV7-2|TRBD2|TRBJ2-7|few
CASSLNAGGPGEQYF
TGTGCCAGCAGCTTAAATGCGGGGGGGCCGGGTGAGCAGTACTTC
>TRBV28|.|TRBJ2-7|.
CASMPSASYEQYF
TGTGCCAGCATGCCTAGCGCCTCCTACGAGCAGTACTTC
>TRBV14|TRBD2|TRBJ2-5|.
CASSQDRLAGLETQYF
TGTGCCAGCAGCCAAGATCGGCTAGCGGGATTGGAGACCCAGTACTTC
>TRBV30|.|TRBJ1-3|.
CAWKGVGNTIYF
TGTGCCTGGAAGGGGGTGGGAAACACCATATATTTT
>TRBV27|.|TRBJ2-1|.
CASSFGTGNNNEQFF
TGTGCCAGCAGTTTTGGAACAGGGAATAACAATGAGCAGTTCTTC
>TRBV4-3|TRBD2|TRBJ2-5|.
CASSQDRWTSGQETQYF
TGCGCCAGCAGCCAAGATCGTTGGACTAGCGGCCAAGAGACCCAGTACTTC
>TRBV9|.|TRBJ1-3|.
CASSVRPLLGPSGNTIYF
TGTGCCAGCAGCGTACGCCCACTCCTGGGCCCCTCTGGAAACACCATATATTTT
>TRBV11-1|.|TRBJ2-5|.
CASSQRGLDKETQYF
TGTGCCAGCAGCCAGAGGGGACTCGATAAAGAGACCCAGTACTTC
>TRBV11-2|TRBD1|TRBJ1-4|.
CASSKGSRGDEKLFF
TGTGCCAGCAGCAAAGGTTCCAGGGGGGATGAAAAACTGTTTTTT
>TRBV7-9|TRBD2|TRBJ2-7|.
CASSPGGPYEQYF
TGTGCCAGCAGCCCGGGGGGGCCCTACGAGCAGTACTTC
>TRBV13|.|TRBJ2-5|.
CASSQGRTIGKTQYF
TGTGCCAGCAGCCAAGGTCGGACTATCGGGAAGACCCAGTACTTC
>TRBV5-8|.|TRBJ2-5|.
CASSLVRGTYPQETQYF
TGTGCCAGCAGCTTGGTCAGGGGTACCTACCCCCAAGAGACCCAGTACTTC
>TRBV30|.|TRBJ2-2|once
CAWKASRNTGELFF
TGTGCCTGGAAGGCTAGCCGGAACACCGGGGAGCTGTTTTTT
>TRBV6-1|.|TRBJ1-5|.
CASRRAGDTDTQHF
TGTGCCAGCAGGAGGGCGGGGGACACAGATACGCAGCATTTT
>TRBV28|TRBD2|TRBJ2-1|.
CASSYPTVASGSYNEQFF
TGTGCCAGCAGTTACCCGACGGTAGCTAGCGGCTCCTACAATGAGCAGTTCTTC
>TRBV5-1|TRBD1|TRBJ2-7|.
CASSMDPEGAGEQYF
TGCGCCAGCAGCATGGACCCCGAGGGGGCCGGCGAGCAGTACTTC
>TRBV27|TRBD1|TRBJ1-1|.
CASSFALRDRGRRGTEAFF
TGTGCCAGCAGTTTTGCCCTCCGGGACAGGGGGCGAAGGGGCACTGAAGCTTTCTTT
>TRBV11-2|TRBD2|TRBJ2-3|.
CASSLVAGGTDTQYF
TGTGCCAGCAGCTTAGTAGCGGGAGGCACAGATACGCAGTATTTT
>TRBV19|.|TRBJ2-2|.
CASGLTGRELRNLQAGELFF
TGTGCCAGTGGCTTGACAGGCCGCGAACTCCGAAACCTACAGGCCGGGGAGCTGTTTTTT
>TRBV7-2|TRBD1|TRBJ2-3|.
CASSLWDRSTDTQYF
TGTGCCAGCAGCTTATGGGACAGAAGCACAGATACGCAGTATTTT
>TRBV9|.|TRBJ1-2|few
CASSRLMGSGYTF
TGTGCCAGCAGCAGACTCATGGGGAGCGGCTACACCTTC
>TRBV28|.|TRBJ1-2|.
CASSSPGTLDYGYTF
TGTGCCAGCAGTTCGCCCGGGACTTTGGACTATGGCTACACCTTC
>TRBV5-1|TRBD2|TRBJ2-5|.
CASSFGTRLAGGETQYF
TGCGCCAGCAGCTTTGGGACCCGACTAGCGGGAGGAGAGACCCAGTACTTC